The present entry profiles one TCR beta chain with its context. Antigen unknown. The PCR ran on 60 Vbeta and 13 Jbeta primers. The table came from immunoSEQ multiplex PCR; TCRdb's copy has only in-frame clones and leaves some out. The table lists 140,000 or so clones, around a tenth of them singletons, with approximately 1.8% in the top ten. Germline V CDR1 and CDR2: SQVTM, ANQGSEA. The ends lost 4 bases at V and 7 bases at J; junction bases unmatched: 6. This CDR3 has 14 residues. The data derive from a study of cytomegalovirus exposure and HLA in healthy donors. Broader study findings: Usually a TCR sequence was rare, but some public TCRs were found in many donors. Prediction of most subjects' HLA-A and HLA-B alleles by TCR beta sequences was reportedly accurate.

Specimen: PBMCs. V and J are TRBV29-1 and TRBJ2-1, with 11 bases lining up with TRBD2. The clonotype originates from a male donor in good health and CMV-seronegative. The CDR3, as DNA: TGCAGCGTTGGGGGGCCTAGCGGGAGGAATGAGCAGTTCTTC. Its protein is CSVGGPSGRNEQFF.